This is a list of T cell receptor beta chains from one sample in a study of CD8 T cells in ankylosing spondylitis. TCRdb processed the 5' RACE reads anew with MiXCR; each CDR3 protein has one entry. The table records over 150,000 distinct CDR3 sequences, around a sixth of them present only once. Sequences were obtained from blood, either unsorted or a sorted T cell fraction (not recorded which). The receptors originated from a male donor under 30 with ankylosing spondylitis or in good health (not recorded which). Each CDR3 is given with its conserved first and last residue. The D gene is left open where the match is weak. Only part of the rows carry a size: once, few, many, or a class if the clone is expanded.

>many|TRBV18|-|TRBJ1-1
TGTGCCAGCTCAGCAACTCTGGGGGGGGCGGACACTGAAGCTTTCTTT
CASSATLGGADTEAFF
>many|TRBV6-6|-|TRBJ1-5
TGTGCCAGCAGTTACTCGATGACACGGGTTAATAGCAATCAGCCCCAGCATTTT
CASSYSMTRVNSNQPQHF
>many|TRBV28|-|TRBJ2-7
TGTGCCAGCAGGCCGGGACACTTGAGCTCCTACGAGCAGTACTTC
CASRPGHLSSYEQYF
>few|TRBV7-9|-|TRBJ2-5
TGTGCCAGCAGCCCATGGACCCGGGACGGACAAGAGACCCAGTACTTC
CASSPWTRDGQETQYF
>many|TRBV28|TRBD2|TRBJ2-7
TGTGCCAGCAGTTCATTTCTAGCGGGAGATTTTTACGAGCAGTACTTC
CASSSFLAGDFYEQYF
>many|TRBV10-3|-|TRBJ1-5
TGTGCCATCAGTATGACACAGTCCTTACAGCCCCAGCATTTT
CAISMTQSLQPQHF
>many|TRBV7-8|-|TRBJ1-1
TGTGCCAGCAGGCCTACCGGGGCCACCCCCGGCACTGAAGCTTTCTTT
CASRPTGATPGTEAFF
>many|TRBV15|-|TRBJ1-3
TGTGCCACCAGTAGGGTCTCTGGAAACACCATATATTTT
CATSRVSGNTIYF
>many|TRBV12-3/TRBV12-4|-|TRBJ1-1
TGTGCCAGCAGTTTAGATTGGGGGACTGAAGCTTTCTTT
CASSLDWGTEAFF
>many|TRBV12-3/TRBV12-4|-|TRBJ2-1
TGTGCCAGCAGTTTTGATGGGAGCTCCTACAATGAGCAGTTCTTC
CASSFDGSSYNEQFF
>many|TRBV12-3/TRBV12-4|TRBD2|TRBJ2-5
TGTGCCAGCAGCGGGTTGGGAGCGGGAGTCCGACAGACCCAGTACTTC
CASSGLGAGVRQTQYF
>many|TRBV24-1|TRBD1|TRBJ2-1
TGTGCCATCGGGACAGCCTACAATGAGCAGTTCTTC
CAIGTAYNEQFF
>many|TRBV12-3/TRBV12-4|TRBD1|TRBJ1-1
TGTGCCAGCAGTCCCGGGACAGGGAGATATGGAGCTTTCTTT
CASSPGTGRYGAFF
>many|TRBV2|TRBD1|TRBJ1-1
TGTGCCAGCAGTGGGCAGGGGGAGACTGAAGCTTTCTTT
CASSGQGETEAFF
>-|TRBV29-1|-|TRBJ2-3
TGCAGCGCCCCAGGGATGGGATCGCAGTATTTT
CSAPGMGSQYF
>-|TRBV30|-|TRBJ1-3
TGTGCCTGGGAAGGACCTGGAAACACCATATATTTT
CAWEGPGNTIYF
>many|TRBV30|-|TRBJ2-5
TGTGCCTGGAGTCAACGGGTCTTAAAAGAGACCCAGTACTTC
CAWSQRVLKETQYF
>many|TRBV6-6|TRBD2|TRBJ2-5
TGTGCCAGCAGTTACTTCGCACGCCTCACAACCGGGACTAGCGGGAGTTGGGGCCAAGAGACCCAGTACTTC
CASSYFARLTTGTSGSWGQETQYF
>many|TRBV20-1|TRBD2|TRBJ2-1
TGCAGTGCTAGACTAGCGGGATACGCGACTCTCGGCAATGAGCAGTTCTTC
CSARLAGYATLGNEQFF
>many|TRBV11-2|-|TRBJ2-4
TGTGCCAGCAGCTTACTTAGGCAGAGACTAGCCAAAAACATTCAGTACTTC
CASSLLRQRLAKNIQYF
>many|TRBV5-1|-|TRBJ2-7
TGCGCCAGCAGCTTGGGGTTAGCGTCCGACGAGCAGTACTTC
CASSLGLASDEQYF
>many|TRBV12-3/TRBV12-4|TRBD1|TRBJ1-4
TGTGCCAGCAGCCAGGCCCCCGGGACAGGGGATGAAAAACTGTTTTTT
CASSQAPGTGDEKLFF
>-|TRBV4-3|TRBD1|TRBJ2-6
TGCGCCAGCAGCCAAGTTTTCCCCGCCCCAGGGGGTTCTGGGGCCAACGTCCTGACTTTC
CASSQVFPAPGGSGANVLTF
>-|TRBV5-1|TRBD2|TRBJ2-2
TGCGCCAGCAGCTCTGTCCCGGGACTAGCGGGAGGGCCTTCGGGGGAGCTGTTTTTT
CASSSVPGLAGGPSGELFF
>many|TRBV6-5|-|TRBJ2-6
TGTGCCAGCAGTCAATACTCTGGGGCCAACGTCCTGACTTTC
CASSQYSGANVLTF
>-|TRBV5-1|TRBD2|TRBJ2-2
TGCGCCAGCAGCTTGGAAGCGGGAGGCATCCCCGGGGAGCTGTTTTTT
CASSLEAGGIPGELFF
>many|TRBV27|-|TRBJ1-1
TGTGCCAGCAGCCTGGATATAAGGAACACTGAAGCTTTCTTT
CASSLDIRNTEAFF
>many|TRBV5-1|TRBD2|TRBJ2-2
TGCGCCAGCAGCTTAGCGGGAGGAGGCACCGGGGAGCTGTTTTTT
CASSLAGGGTGELFF
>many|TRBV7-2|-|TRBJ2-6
TGTGCCAGCAGCTTACGGGACGTCCTGACTTTC
CASSLRDVLTF
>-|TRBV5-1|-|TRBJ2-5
TGCGCCAGCAAGAAGGGAGCCCAAGAGACCCAGTACTTC
CASKKGAQETQYF